One and the same sample provided the 21 T cell receptor beta chains below, sequenced in a study of CD8+CD57+ T cells in acquired aplastic anemia. TCR beta VDJ and CDR3 profiling used genomic DNA as template. TCRdb reanalysed the reads using MiXCR and keeps one entry per CDR3 protein. The data hold approximately 220,000 distinct CDR3 sequences, with about 44% observed a single time. Those patients picked for sequencing had displayed CD8+CD57+ cell expansion on flow cytometry. Sequencing used sorted CD4+, CD8+, or CD8+CD57+ T cells (not recorded which) from PBMCs. These receptors all stem from a human donor with aplastic anemia.

This clonotype was detected ten times or more. The genes are TRBV13 and TRBJ2-3; TRBD1 is a possible D gene (6 bases). Germline values: CDR1 PRHDT, CDR2 FYEKMQ (reference sequence). The CDR3 has 14 residues. Trimming cost V 5 bases and J 2 bases, with 11 bases left between them. CDR3 in DNA: TGTGCCAGCAGCCTCCGACAGGTCACAGATACGCAGTATTTT. This codes for CASSLRQVTDTQYF. Based on the CDR3 plus reference TRBV13 and TRBJ2-3, the full variable domain is AAGVIQSPRHLIKEKRETATLKCYPIPRHDTVYWYQQGPGQDPQFLISFYEKMQSDKGSIPDRFSAQQFSDYHSELNMSSLELGDSALYFCASSLRQVTDTQYFGPGTRLTVL.

A note on this clonotype: A much larger clone sits a single nucleotide away, making a read error possible. CDR3 DNA sequence: TGTGCCAGCAGCTTCCCCGAGAGGGGAGATACGCAGTATTTT. Amino acid sequence: CASSFPERGDTQYF. The chain is built from TRBV2 and TRBJ2-3; D could derive from TRBD1 or TRBD2 (5 bases each). The germline V gene has CDR1 SNHLY and CDR2 FYNNEI. V was clipped by 6 bases and J by 5 bases, with 15 bases between them. The CDR3 covers 14 residues. Looking up the rest from reference TRBV2 and TRBJ2-3 gives the full variable domain: EPEVTQTPSHQVTQMGQEVILRCVPISNHLYFYWYRQILGQKVEFLVSFYNNEISEKSEIFDDQFSVERPDGSNFTLKIRSTKLEDSAMYFCASSFPERGDTQYFGPGTRLTVL.

This clonotype was seen more than once but under ten times. The CDR3 here is CASSLGLAVELFF. CDR3 DNA: TGTGCCAGCAGCCTGGGACTAGCGGTGGAGCTGTTTTTT. The chain couples TRBV11-1 to TRBJ2-2; 11 bases are shared with TRBD2. The junction had 3 bases not matched to a gene; V was cut back by 5 bases and J by 10 bases. The CDR3 consists of 13 residues. The germline V gene has CDR1 SGHAT and CDR2 FQDESV (reference sequence).

Concerning this clonotype itself: One junction end does not reproduce the germline sequence, and a read error may be involved. The V call is TRBV2, the J call TRBJ1-2; D unclear. Germline V gives CDR1 SNHLY, CDR2 FYNNEI. The CDR3 is 11 amino acids. The CDR3: CASLKTGGYAF. CDR3 sequence (DNA): TGTGCCAGCCTTAAGACGGGCGGCTACGCCTTC.

This clonotype showed up just a few times. The rearrangement joins TRBV29-1 to TRBJ1-2; tentative D call: TRBD1 (6 bases). Deletions cut 7 bases from V and 6 bases from J, with 18 bases between. Germline V CDR1 and CDR2: SQVTM, ANQGSEA. The CDR3 loop spans 13 amino acids. The CDR3 sequence is CSGGRAGAHGYTF. The DNA of the CDR3 is TGCAGCGGGGGCCGGGCAGGGGCACATGGCTACACCTTC. Full variable domain (outside the CDR3, taken from reference TRBV29-1 and TRBJ1-2): SAVISQKPSRDICQRGTSLTIQCQVDSQVTMMFWYRQQPGQSLTLIATANQGSEATYESGFVIDKFPISRPNLTFSTLTVSNMSPEDSSIYLCSGGRAGAHGYTFGSGTRLTVV.

The rearrangement uses TRBV10-1 and TRBJ1-5; a possible D gene is TRBD1 (5 bases). V was shortened by 0 bases and J by 0 bases, with 9 bases between the two germline ends. Germline CDR1 WNHNN, CDR2 SYGVQD (reference sequence). The CDR3 totals 16 residues. Here the CDR3 reads CASSESGLLSNQPQHF. Here the CDR3 DNA reads TGCGCCAGCAGTGAGTCGGGACTCCTTAGCAATCAGCCCCAGCATTTT.

The chain uses TRBV24-1 and TRBJ1-2, with 8 bases that match TRBD1. Trimming removed 11 bases from V and 6 bases from J; junction bases left unmatched: 16. Germline V gene sequence: CDR1 KGHDR, CDR2 SFDVKD. The CDR3 runs to 15 residues. The CDR3 reads CASSQSRGRVDGYTF. CDR3 bases: TGTGCCAGCAGCCAATCCAGGGGGCGCGTCGATGGCTACACCTTC.

The genes are TRBV10-3 and TRBJ2-5, with D possibly being TRBD1 (5 bases). V lost 3 bases, J lost 5 bases, and 13 bases lay in between. The CDR3 runs to 14 residues. Germline-derived CDR1 and CDR2 are ENHRY and SYGVKD. The CDR3 DNA is TGTGCCATCAGTGATGACAGAAGCGTCGAGACCCAGTACTTC. Its protein product is CAISDDRSVETQYF.

V and J are TRBV5-1 and TRBJ2-1; perhaps TRBD2 as D (7 bases). The germline gives CDR1 SGHRS, CDR2 YFSETQ. The CDR3 loop spans 13 amino acids. V was pared by 3 bases and J by 5 bases, with 9 bases between. The CDR3 spells CASSWGGHNEQFF. The CDR3 DNA follows: TGCGCCAGCAGCTGGGGGGGCCACAATGAGCAGTTCTTC.

The V call is TRBV27, the J call TRBJ1-1, with 7 bases that match TRBD1. Germline V lookup: CDR1 MNHEY, CDR2 SMNVEV (reference sequence). V shed 6 bases and J 1 base; nucleotides not matched to a gene: 2. CDR3 length: 13 residues. The CDR3 nucleotides are TGTGCCAGCAGGGACAGGACGAACACTGAAGCTTTCTTT. Protein sequence: CASRDRTNTEAFF.

This chain uses TRBV7-2 with TRBJ2-7; 11 bases align to TRBD2. The CDR3 spans 15 residues. Germline V gives CDR1 SGHTA, CDR2 FQGNSA. Unmatched junction bases numbered 5, after V lost 4 bases and J lost 3 bases. DNA for the CDR3: TGTGCCAGCAGCTCCCCGGGACTAGCGGTCTACGAGCAGTACTTC. It yields the protein CASSSPGLAVYEQYF. The full variable domain, rest sourced from reference TRBV7-2 and TRBJ2-7, is GAGVSQSPSNKVTEKGKDVELRCDPISGHTALYWYRQSLGQGLEFLIYFQGNSAPDKSGLPSDRFSAERTGGSVSTLTIQRTQQEDSAVYLCASSSPGLAVYEQYFGPGTRLTVT.

This clonotype came up many times. The CDR3 coding sequence is TGCGCCAGCAGCCAAGAGGAGCGGGAGTATGAGCAGTTCTTC. Translating it yields CASSQEEREYEQFF. V and J are TRBV4-1 and TRBJ2-1; 8 bases agree with TRBD2. CDR1 is MGHRA and CDR2 is YSYEKL in the germline V gene. J gave up 8 bases and V 0 bases, and 3 bases lay outside the gene matches. The CDR3 is 14 residues long.

The chain couples TRBV7-9 to TRBJ1-1; D is possibly TRBD1 (6 bases). This CDR3 region has 14 residues. Germline lookup yields CDR1 SEHNR and CDR2 FQNEAQ (reference sequence). V was shortened by 4 bases and J by 5 bases, with 14 bases between the two germline ends. The CDR3 bases are TGTGCCAGCAGCTGGGGGCAGGGTCGTACTGAAGCTTTCTTT. Translated: CASSWGQGRTEAFF.

With regard to this clonotype: Being one base from a much bigger clone, this may be a read error. The chain couples TRBV14 to TRBJ1-5; D gene uncertain. This CDR3 has 12 amino acids. Germline V gene sequence: CDR1 SGHDN, CDR2 FVKESK. CDR3 DNA: TGTGCCAGCGGCCAAGAAGGTCAGCCCCAGCATTTT. Its protein is CASGQEGQPQHF.

V and J are TRBV20-1 and TRBJ2-7, with D maybe TRBD1 (6 bases). V was cut by 4 bases and J by 2 bases, with 21 bases left in between. The CDR3 has 16 residues. Germline CDR1 reads DFQATT; CDR2 reads SNEGSKA (reference sequence). Here the CDR3 DNA reads TGCAGTGCTAACCAGGGGCAGGGGAAGGGCGCCTACGAGCAGTACTTC. The encoded protein is CSANQGQGKGAYEQYF.

This clonotype came up many times. The chain links TRBV6-4 to TRBJ2-3; 8 nucleotides align to TRBD2. CDR1 is MRHNA, CDR2 SNTAGT, per germline. This CDR3 comprises 16 residues. Losses at the gene ends were 4 bases for V and 1 base for J; bases not matched to a gene: 7. The CDR3 DNA reads TGTGCCAGCAGTGCCAAACTAGCGGAGGGCACAGATACGCAGTATTTT. Translation: CASSAKLAEGTDTQYF.

The chain is built from TRBV2 and TRBJ1-5, with D maybe TRBD1 (5 bases). The CDR3 is made up of 13 amino acids. Trimming pared 6 bases from V and 7 bases from J, leaving 13 bases between. CDR1 is SNHLY and CDR2 is FYNNEI in the germline V gene. The CDR3 sequence is CASSVTQGQPQHF. In nucleotides, the CDR3 is TGTGCCAGCAGCGTTACCCAGGGCCAGCCCCAGCATTTT.

In its sample, this clonotype was seen many times. Its ends do not fully match the called genes, so a read error is possible. V is TRBV14 and J is TRBJ2-7; 10 bases map to TRBD2. This CDR3 is 18 amino acids long. Germline V CDR1 and CDR2: SGHDN, FVKESK. This CDR3 reads CASSQQGAWTSGSNEQYF. The CDR3 DNA follows: TGTGCCAGCAGCCAACAGGGGGCTTGGACTAGCGGCTCCAACGAGCAGTACTTC. Variable domain in full (rest from reference TRBV14 and TRBJ2-7): EAGVTQFPSHSVIEKGQTVTLRCDPISGHDNLYWYRRVMGKEIKFLLHFVKESKQDESGMPNNRFLAERTGGTYSTLKVQPAELEDSGVYFCASSQQGAWTSGSNEQYFGPGTRLTVT.

The CDR3 is CASSLSRDRYEQYF. CDR3 bases: TGTGCCAGCAGTTTATCTCGGGACAGATACGAGCAGTACTTC. The V call is TRBV27, the J call TRBJ2-7, with 7 bases identical to TRBD1. Germline CDR1 MNHEY, CDR2 SMNVEV (reference sequence). This CDR3 contains 14 residues. Losses at the gene ends were 0 bases for V and 4 bases for J; bases not matched to a gene: 3.

The V and J genes are TRBV29-1 and TRBJ1-1; D unclear. The CDR3 runs to 11 residues. Germline CDR1 reads SQVTM; CDR2 reads ANQGSEA. This chain's CDR3 is CTITWVTEAFF. CDR3 in DNA: TGCACAATTACCTGGGTCACTGAAGCTTTCTTT.

This clonotype has a count of ten or more. This rearrangement joins TRBV10-3 to TRBJ2-7; D ambiguous. The CDR3 extends over 16 amino acids. Per the germline V gene, CDR1 is ENHRY and CDR2 is SYGVKD. V was shortened by 1 base and J by 0 bases, with 13 bases between the two germline ends. CDR3 protein: CAISEFPRRFSYEQYF. Here the CDR3 DNA reads TGTGCCATCAGTGAGTTCCCGCGGAGATTCTCCTACGAGCAGTACTTC.